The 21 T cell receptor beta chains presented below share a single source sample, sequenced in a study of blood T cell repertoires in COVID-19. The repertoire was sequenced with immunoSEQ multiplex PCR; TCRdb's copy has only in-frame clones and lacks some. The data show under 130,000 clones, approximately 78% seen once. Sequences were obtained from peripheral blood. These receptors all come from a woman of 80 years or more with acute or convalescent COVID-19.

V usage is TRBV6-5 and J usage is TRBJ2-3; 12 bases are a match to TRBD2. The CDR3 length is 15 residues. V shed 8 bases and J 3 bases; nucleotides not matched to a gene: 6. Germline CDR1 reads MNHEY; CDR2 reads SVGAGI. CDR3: CASSTSGSFTDTQYF. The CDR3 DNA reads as TGTGCCAGCTCGACTAGCGGGAGCTTTACAGATACGCAGTATTTT.

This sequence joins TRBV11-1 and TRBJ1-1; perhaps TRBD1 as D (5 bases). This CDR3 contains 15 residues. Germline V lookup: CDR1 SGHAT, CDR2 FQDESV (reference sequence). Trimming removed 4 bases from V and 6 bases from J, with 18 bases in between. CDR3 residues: CASSSPGTGMAEAFF. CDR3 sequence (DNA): TGTGCCAGCAGCTCGCCGGGGACTGGTATGGCTGAAGCTTTCTTT. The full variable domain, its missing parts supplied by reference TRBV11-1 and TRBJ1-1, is EAEVAQSPRYKITEKSQAVAFWCDPISGHATLYWYRQILGQGPELLVQFQDESVVDDSQLPKDRFSAERLKGVDSTLKIQPAELGDSAMYLCASSSPGTGMAEAFFGQGTRLTVV.

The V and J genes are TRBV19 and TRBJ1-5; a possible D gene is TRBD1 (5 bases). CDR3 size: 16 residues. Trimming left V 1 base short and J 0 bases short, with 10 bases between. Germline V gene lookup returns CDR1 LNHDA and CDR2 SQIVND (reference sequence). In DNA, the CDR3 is TGTGCCAGTAGTATAGTGCAGGGTATTAGCAATCAGCCCCAGCATTTT. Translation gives CASSIVQGISNQPQHF.

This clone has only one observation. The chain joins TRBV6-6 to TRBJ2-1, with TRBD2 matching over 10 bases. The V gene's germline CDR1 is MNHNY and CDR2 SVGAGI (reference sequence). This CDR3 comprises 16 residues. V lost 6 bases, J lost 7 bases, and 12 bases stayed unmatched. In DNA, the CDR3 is TGTGCCAGCAGCTTTGGGGCTAGCGGGAGTGATAATGAGCAGTTCTTC. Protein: CASSFGASGSDNEQFF.

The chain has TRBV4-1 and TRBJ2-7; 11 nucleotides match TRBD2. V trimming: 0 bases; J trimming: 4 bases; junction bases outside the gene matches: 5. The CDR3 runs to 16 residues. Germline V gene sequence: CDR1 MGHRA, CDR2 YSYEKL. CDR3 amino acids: CASSQDPSGRLYEQYF. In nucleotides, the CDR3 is TGCGCCAGCAGCCAAGACCCTAGCGGGAGGCTATACGAGCAGTACTTC.

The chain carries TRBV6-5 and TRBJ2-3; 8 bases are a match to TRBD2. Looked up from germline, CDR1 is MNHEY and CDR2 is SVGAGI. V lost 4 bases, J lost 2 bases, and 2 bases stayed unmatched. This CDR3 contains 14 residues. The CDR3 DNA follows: TGTGCCAGCAGTTTAGCGGGATCCACAGATACGCAGTATTTT. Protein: CASSLAGSTDTQYF.

CDR3 bases: TGTGCCAGCAGTCTCAGGGTTAACTATGGCTACACCTTC. This gives the protein CASSLRVNYGYTF. The rearrangement links TRBV12-3 or TRBV12-4 to TRBJ1-2, with D perhaps matching TRBD1 (5 bases). The V and J ends lost 5 bases and 1 base respectively, with 8 bases between them. This CDR3 contains 13 residues.

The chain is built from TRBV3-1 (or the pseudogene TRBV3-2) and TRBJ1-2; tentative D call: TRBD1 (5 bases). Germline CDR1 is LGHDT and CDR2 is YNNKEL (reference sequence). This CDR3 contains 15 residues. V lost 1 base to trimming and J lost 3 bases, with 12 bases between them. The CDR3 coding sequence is TGTGCCAGCAGCCAAGCCGGGGGACCGGACTATGGCTACACCTTC. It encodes CASSQAGGPDYGYTF.

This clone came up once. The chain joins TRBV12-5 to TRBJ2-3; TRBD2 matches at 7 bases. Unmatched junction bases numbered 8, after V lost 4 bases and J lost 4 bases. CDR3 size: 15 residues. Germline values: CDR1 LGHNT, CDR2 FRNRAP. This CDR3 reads CASGWATSSPDTQYF. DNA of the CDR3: TGTGCTAGTGGTTGGGCGACTAGCTCCCCAGATACGCAGTATTTT.

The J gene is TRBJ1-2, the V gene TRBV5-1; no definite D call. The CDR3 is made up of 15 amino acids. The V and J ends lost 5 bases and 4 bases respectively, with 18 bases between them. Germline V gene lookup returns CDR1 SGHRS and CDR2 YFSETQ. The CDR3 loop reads CASRTGGTQAYGYTF. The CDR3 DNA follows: TGCGCCAGCAGAACCGGTGGCACCCAGGCCTATGGCTACACCTTC.

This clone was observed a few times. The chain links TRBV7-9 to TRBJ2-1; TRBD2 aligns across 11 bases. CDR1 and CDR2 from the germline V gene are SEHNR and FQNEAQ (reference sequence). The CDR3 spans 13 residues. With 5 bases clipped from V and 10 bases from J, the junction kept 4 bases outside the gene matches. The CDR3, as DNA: TGTGCCAGCAGCCCACTAGCGGGAGAGGAGCAGTTCTTC. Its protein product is CASSPLAGEEQFF. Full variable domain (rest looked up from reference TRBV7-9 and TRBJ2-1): DTGVSQNPRHKITKRGQNVTFRCDPISEHNRLYWYRQTLGQGPEFLTYFQNEAQLEKSRLLSDRFSAERPKGSFSTLEIQRTEQGDSAMYLCASSPLAGEEQFFGPGTRLTVL.

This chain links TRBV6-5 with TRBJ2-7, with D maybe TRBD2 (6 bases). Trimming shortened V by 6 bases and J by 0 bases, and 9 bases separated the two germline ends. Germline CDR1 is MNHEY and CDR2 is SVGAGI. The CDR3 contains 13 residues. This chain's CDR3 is CASRRDFSYEQYV. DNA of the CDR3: TGTGCCAGCAGGAGGGACTTCTCCTACGAGCAGTACGTC.

CDR3 sequence reads: CASSSSTALSYEQYV. The CDR3, as DNA: TGTGCCAGCAGTTCGTCTACAGCCCTCTCCTACGAGCAGTACGTC. This chain connects TRBV27 to TRBJ2-7; no clear D gene. Germline-derived CDR1 and CDR2 are MNHEY and SMNVEV (reference sequence). The CDR3 consists of 15 residues. V shed 4 bases and J shed 0 bases, with 13 bases lying between them.

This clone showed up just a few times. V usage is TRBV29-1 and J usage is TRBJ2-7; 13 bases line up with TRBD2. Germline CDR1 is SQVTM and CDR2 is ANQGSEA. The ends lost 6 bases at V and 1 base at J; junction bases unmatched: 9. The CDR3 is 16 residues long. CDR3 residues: CSVVGLAGVRSYEQYF. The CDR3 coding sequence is TGCAGCGTAGTAGGACTAGCGGGAGTAAGGTCCTACGAGCAGTACTTC.

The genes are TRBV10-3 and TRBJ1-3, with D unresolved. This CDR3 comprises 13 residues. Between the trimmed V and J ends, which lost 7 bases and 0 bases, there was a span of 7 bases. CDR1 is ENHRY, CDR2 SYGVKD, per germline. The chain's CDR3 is CAINTDSGNTIYF. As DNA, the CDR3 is TGTGCCATCAACACAGACTCTGGAAACACCATATATTTT.

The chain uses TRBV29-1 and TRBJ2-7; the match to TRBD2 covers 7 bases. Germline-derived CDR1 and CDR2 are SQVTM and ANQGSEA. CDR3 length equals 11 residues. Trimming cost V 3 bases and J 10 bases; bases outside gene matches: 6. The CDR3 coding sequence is TGCAGCGTTGAGGAACTAGCGATTCAGTACTTC. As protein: CSVEELAIQYF.

The CDR3 region has the DNA TGTGCCAGCAGTTTAAGCGGGAGGGACAATGAGCAGTTCTTC. Protein: CASSLSGRDNEQFF. The gene calls are TRBV27 and TRBJ2-1, with 10 bases that match TRBD2. V was pared by 2 bases and J by 5 bases, with 0 bases of the junction left unmatched. The CDR3 has 14 residues. CDR1 is MNHEY, CDR2 SMNVEV, per germline (reference sequence).

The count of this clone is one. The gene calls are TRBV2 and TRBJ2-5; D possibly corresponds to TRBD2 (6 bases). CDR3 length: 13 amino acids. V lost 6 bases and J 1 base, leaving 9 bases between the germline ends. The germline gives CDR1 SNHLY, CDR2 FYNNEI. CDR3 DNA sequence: TGTGCCAGCAGGGGGGACTTCCAAGAGACCCAGTACTTC. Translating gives CASRGDFQETQYF.

Here the CDR3 DNA reads TGTGCCAGCAGTTACGACTCGGCGGGGAAACAAGAGACCCAGTACTTC. Its translation is CASSYDSAGKQETQYF. The chain couples TRBV6-2 or TRBV6-3 to TRBJ2-5; TRBD2 might be the D (6 bases). The CDR3 spans 16 residues. Germline V CDR1 and CDR2: MNHEY, SVGEGT. Trimming removed 2 bases at V and 2 bases at J, with 15 bases between.

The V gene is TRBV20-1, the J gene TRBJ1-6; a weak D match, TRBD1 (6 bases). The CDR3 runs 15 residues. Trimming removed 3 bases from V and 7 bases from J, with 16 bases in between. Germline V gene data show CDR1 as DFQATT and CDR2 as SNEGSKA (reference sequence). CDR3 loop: CSASDDRLPNSPLHF. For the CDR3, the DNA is TGCAGTGCTAGTGACGACAGGCTGCCCAATTCACCCCTCCACTTT.

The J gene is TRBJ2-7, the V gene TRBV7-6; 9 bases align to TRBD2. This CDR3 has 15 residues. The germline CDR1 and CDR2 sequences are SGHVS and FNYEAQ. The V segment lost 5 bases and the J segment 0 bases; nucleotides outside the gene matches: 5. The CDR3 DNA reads TGTGCCAGCAGCCCACGGACTAGCGCCTCCTACGAGCAGTACTTC. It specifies CASSPRTSASYEQYF.